This T cell receptor (beta chain) was identified during a study of OX40 agonist ivuxolimab in advanced cancers. About the research overall: Six ivuxolimab dose levels, 0.01 to 10 mg/kg, were given intravenously every 2 weeks.

Study findings and constraints: On average, CD8+ T cells showed a greater number of expanded clones than CD4+.

This clone has just one count. Its antigen is unidentified. This table comes from immunoSEQ multiplex PCR, and its TCRdb copy is limited to in-frame clones, with some not included. The table includes around 99,000 clones, approximately 90% detected once. The CDR3 consists of 15 residues. Germline V lookup: CDR1 SGHTA, CDR2 FQGTGA. Between the trimmed V and J ends, which lost 1 base and 0 bases, there was a span of 4 bases. The rearrangement uses TRBV7-3 and TRBJ2-6; D remains unclear. The TCR comes from an adult with an advanced solid tumor such as melanoma, head and neck, liver or kidney cancer. The sample consisted of CD4+ or CD8+ T cells sorted from blood, taken in a trial of the OX40 agonist ivuxolimab. In DNA form, the CDR3 reads TGTGCCAGCAGCTTAATGGACTCTGGGGCCAACGTCCTGACTTTC. This gives the protein CASSLMDSGANVLTF.